The T cell receptor beta chain under discussion was sequenced for a study of molecular identifiers for immune sequencing clone quantification. Listed TCR primers and previously described methods were used for bulk TCR libraries. TCRdb redid the calling of the PCR reads with MiXCR, one entry per CDR3 protein. Of about 500,000 distinct CDR3 sequences listed, over 20% are singletons. Germline V gene data show CDR1 as MNHEY and CDR2 as SMNVEV (reference sequence). This CDR3 comprises 15 residues. V lost 6 bases, J lost 0 bases, and 12 bases lay in between. As to this clonotype: A read error is possible here, since a much larger clone lies one base away. Given the absence of the conserved phenylalanine or tryptophan at the CDR3 end, a read error is likely.

Input material: naive CD8+ T cells from blood, with Jurkat cell RNA spiked in. Regarding subset: FACS-sorted CD8+CD4-CCR7+CD45RA+ naive T cells. The TCR originated in a human donor in good health. Some libraries in this study had Jurkat cell RNA spiked in. This chain uses TRBV27 with TRBJ1-5; D unclear. The CDR3 nucleotides are TGTGCCAGCAGATCTTTGAGTTATAGCAATCAGCCCCAGCATCTT. Protein product: CASRSLSYSNQPQHL.